Listed here is a single T cell receptor (beta chain). Its antigen is still unknown. The CDR3 loop spans 12 amino acids. Trimming removed 2 bases from V and 15 bases from J, with 11 bases in between. Germline CDR1 reads KGHSH; CDR2 reads LQKENI. Sequencing targeted expressed TCRB transcripts, as all isolated RNA had been reverse transcribed. TCRdb's copy holds only in-frame clones and misses some; the assay was immunoSEQ multiplex PCR. The profile shows about 160,000 clones, 6.5% to 10% of them singletons. The data belong to a study of beta chain features in type 1 diabetes. The study, taken as a whole, reports: The study found fewer insertions and more deletions at VDJ junctions in type 1 diabetes patients. It was not settled here whether HLA type affects TCRB rearrangement. Significant though moderate, a shortening of TCRB CDR3s appeared in all four CD4+ subsets of Type 1 diabetes patients.

Using CD45RO/CCR7/CD25/CD127/CD95/CD27, CD4+ naive, central memory, regulatory and stem cell-like memory cells were sorted. Material: central memory CD4+ T cells from blood. The clonotype originates from a woman aged 18-30 years with type 1 diabetes. V and J are TRBV18 and TRBJ1-6, with D perhaps TRBD1 (5 bases). This CDR3 reads CASSPDQGILHF. DNA for the CDR3: TGTGCCAGCTCACCAGATCAGGGAATCCTCCACTTT.